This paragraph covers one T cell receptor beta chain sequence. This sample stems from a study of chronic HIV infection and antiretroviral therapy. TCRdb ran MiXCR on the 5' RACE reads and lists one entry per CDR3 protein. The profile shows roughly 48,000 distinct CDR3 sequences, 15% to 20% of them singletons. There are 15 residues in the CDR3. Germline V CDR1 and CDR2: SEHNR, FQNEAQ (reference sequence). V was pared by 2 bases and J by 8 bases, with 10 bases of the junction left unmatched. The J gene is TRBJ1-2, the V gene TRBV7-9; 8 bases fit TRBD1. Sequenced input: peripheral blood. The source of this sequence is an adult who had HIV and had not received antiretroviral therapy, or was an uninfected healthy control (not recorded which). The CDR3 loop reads CASSLFSQGATGYTF. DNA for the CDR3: TGTGCCAGCAGCTTATTCTCGCAGGGGGCAACGGGCTACACCTTC.